These 26 T cell receptor beta chains were sequenced from one sample in a study of blood T cell repertoires in COVID-19. Profiled with immunoSEQ multiplex PCR; TCRdb holds only in-frame clones, not every one. The sample lists about 150,000 clones; roughly nine tenths were seen once. Sequenced: peripheral blood. The receptors come from a middle-aged woman with acute or convalescent COVID-19.

V is TRBV7-8 and J is TRBJ2-5, with D perhaps TRBD1 (6 bases). CDR3 length: 16 amino acids. Trimming pared 5 bases from V and 4 bases from J, leaving 20 bases between. From germline, CDR1 is SGHVS and CDR2 FQNEAQ. The CDR3 DNA sequence: TGTGCCAGCAGCCCGCAGGGGTCCCTTCTGGGAGAGACCCAGTACTTC. It codes for CASSPQGSLLGETQYF.

V gene TRBV28 combines with J gene TRBJ1-2, with 7 bases aligning to TRBD1. The V segment lost 2 bases and the J segment 6 bases; nucleotides outside the gene matches: 3. Per the germline V gene, CDR1 is MDHEN and CDR2 is SYDVKM. The CDR3 has 13 residues. CDR3 DNA sequence: TGTGCCAGCAGTTTAACAGGGGCCCATGGCTACACCTTC. Residues: CASSLTGAHGYTF.

This clone came up once. The rearrangement links TRBV28 to TRBJ2-2; 8 bases align to TRBD2. The CDR3 has 13 amino acids. V shed 3 bases and J 7 bases; nucleotides not matched to a gene: 1. CDR1 and CDR2 from the germline V gene are MDHEN and SYDVKM. This CDR3 is CASSLAGGGELFF. The CDR3 DNA is TGTGCCAGCAGTTTGGCGGGGGGCGGGGAGCTGTTTTTT.

The V gene is TRBV24-1, the J gene TRBJ2-2; D call uncertain. Trimming stripped 7 bases from V and 0 bases from J, with 20 bases between. This CDR3 comprises 18 residues. CDR1 is KGHDR and CDR2 is SFDVKD in the germline V gene. The CDR3 coding sequence is TGTGCCACCAGAAACCTCCCGCGGTTCTGGGCGAACACCGGGGAGCTGTTTTTT. Translated, it gives CATRNLPRFWANTGELFF.

The rearrangement uses TRBV10-2 and TRBJ2-3, with a possible D match to TRBD2 (5 bases). V was pared by 3 bases and J by 7 bases, with 8 bases between. CDR3 length: 12 residues. CDR1 and CDR2 (germline): WSHSY, SAAADI. CDR3 coding DNA: TGCGCCAGCAGTGATGAGGGTTATACGCAGTATTTT. Translation: CASSDEGYTQYF.

This chain joins TRBV4-2 and TRBJ1-2; possibly TRBD1 for D (5 bases). The CDR3 has 16 amino acids. Germline values: CDR1 LGHNA, CDR2 YNFKEQ. Trimming stripped 0 bases from V and 2 bases from J, with 13 bases between. The CDR3: CASSQDLDRQNYGYTF. The CDR3 region has the DNA TGTGCCAGCAGCCAAGATCTTGACAGACAAAACTATGGCTACACCTTC.

The chain combines TRBV3-1 (or the pseudogene TRBV3-2) with TRBJ1-3; TRBD1 aligns across 7 bases. The CDR3 spans 18 residues. The germline gives CDR1 LGHDT, CDR2 YNNKEL (reference sequence). V lost 2 bases, J lost 2 bases, and 12 bases stayed unmatched. The chain's CDR3 is CASSQPCTHGTAGNTIYF. The CDR3 nucleotides read TGTGCCAGCAGCCAACCGTGTACTCACGGGACAGCTGGAAACACCATATATTTT.

The chain recombines TRBV30 with TRBJ2-3, with 8 positions matching TRBD2. The CDR3 contains 19 residues. Germline CDR1 is GTSNPN and CDR2 is SVGIG (reference sequence). V trimming: 8 bases; J trimming: 0 bases; junction bases outside the gene matches: 22. Written as DNA, the CDR3 is TGTGCCGGGGTGGGGGCTAGCGGGCGGAAAGTAGCTAGCACAGATACGCAGTATTTT. Encoded protein: CAGVGASGRKVASTDTQYF.

This clone was found once. V usage is TRBV5-6 and J usage is TRBJ2-5, with 10 nucleotides matching TRBD2. The length of the CDR3 is 19 residues. Germline V lookup: CDR1 SGHDT, CDR2 YYEEEE. Trimming removed 1 base from V and 0 bases from J; junction bases left unmatched: 12. CDR3 bases: TGTGCCAGCAGCTTGCTGTGGCTAGCGGGAGTATGGGACCAAGAGACCCAGTACTTC. Translation gives CASSLLWLAGVWDQETQYF. The variable domain in full, with the rest retrieved from reference TRBV5-6 and TRBJ2-5, is DAGVTQSPTHLIKTRGQQVTLRCSPKSGHDTVSWYQQALGQGPQFIFQYYEEEERQRGNFPDRFSGHQFPNYSSELNVNALLLGDSALYLCASSLLWLAGVWDQETQYFGPGTRLLVL.

This chain uses TRBV7-8 with TRBJ2-1; perhaps TRBD2 as D (6 bases). Trimming cost V 2 bases and J 0 bases, with 11 bases left between them. The germline V gene encodes CDR1 SGHVS and CDR2 FQNEAQ. The CDR3 is 16 amino acids. CDR3 sequence: CASSLRAGSSYNEQFF. The DNA of the CDR3 is TGTGCCAGCAGCTTACGGGCGGGGAGCTCCTACAATGAGCAGTTCTTC.

The gene calls are TRBV21-1 and TRBJ2-7; the table's D call TRBD1 went unverified against the DNA. TRBV21-1 is deemed a pseudogene. The length of the CDR3 is 19 residues. CDR3 loop: CASSAETKEGTVGSYEQYF. CDR3 DNA: TGTGCCAGCAGCGCGGAGACTAAAGAGGGGACAGTGGGCTCCTACGAGCAGTACTTC.

The chain combines TRBV30 with TRBJ2-5; D is possibly TRBD2 (6 bases). The CDR3 is made up of 13 amino acids. V was trimmed by 3 bases and J by 1 base, leaving 9 bases between them. From germline, CDR1 is GTSNPN and CDR2 SVGIG (reference sequence). The CDR3 reads CAWRGLLQETQYF. The CDR3 region has the DNA TGTGCCTGGAGAGGACTACTCCAAGAGACCCAGTACTTC.

The chain couples TRBV5-1 to TRBJ1-3; perhaps TRBD1 as D (6 bases). This CDR3 has 15 residues. Germline V gene sequence: CDR1 SGHRS, CDR2 YFSETQ. Trimming took off 1 base at V and 0 bases at J, with 8 bases between the two ends. The CDR3 bases are TGCGCCAGCAGCTTGCAACAGGGCTCTGGAAACACCATATATTTT. Translating it yields CASSLQQGSGNTIYF.

The V and J genes are TRBV6-5 and TRBJ2-3; D might be TRBD1 (6 bases). With 3 bases removed from V and 4 bases from J, the gap between germline ends came to 14 bases. Germline loops: CDR1 MNHEY, CDR2 SVGAGI. This CDR3 is built from 15 residues. CDR3 amino acids: CASSYSGARADTQYF. The CDR3 region has the DNA TGTGCCAGCAGTTATTCAGGGGCTAGGGCAGATACGCAGTATTTT.

The chain carries TRBV13 and TRBJ2-2; D ambiguous. This CDR3 has 14 amino acids. Germline CDR1 and CDR2: PRHDT and FYEKMQ (reference sequence). Trimming removed 2 bases from V and 3 bases from J, with 7 bases in between. CDR3 residues: CASSLYIDTGELFF. CDR3 bases: TGTGCCAGCAGCTTATACATCGACACCGGGGAGCTGTTTTTT.

This clone came up a few times. The chain has TRBV2 and TRBJ2-1; 8 bases fit TRBD2. This CDR3 is 19 amino acids long. V was pared by 3 bases and J by 0 bases, with 13 bases of the junction left unmatched. The V gene's germline CDR1 is SNHLY and CDR2 FYNNEI. CDR3 in DNA: TGTGCCAGCAGTGATCCCACAGCGGGAGATATCAGCTCCTACAATGAGCAGTTCTTC. This encodes CASSDPTAGDISSYNEQFF.

The chain has TRBV4-2 and TRBJ2-1; D unclear. Germline V gene lookup returns CDR1 LGHNA and CDR2 YNFKEQ. V shed 0 bases and J shed 5 bases, with 5 bases lying between them. The CDR3 totals 13 residues. The CDR3 DNA sequence: TGTGCCAGCAGCCAAGACTCAGACAATGAGCAGTTCTTC. The encoded protein is CASSQDSDNEQFF.

V and J are TRBV5-1 and TRBJ1-6; TRBD1 matches at 10 bases. With 3 bases clipped from V and 12 bases from J, the junction kept 12 bases outside the gene matches. The CDR3 covers 16 residues. Germline V gene lookup returns CDR1 SGHRS and CDR2 YFSETQ. Here the CDR3 reads CASSWGTGTGEGPLHF. As DNA, the CDR3 is TGCGCCAGCAGCTGGGGGACCGGGACAGGGGAGGGACCCCTCCACTTT.

The V and J genes are TRBV7-3 and TRBJ2-1, with TRBD2 identical over 7 bases. CDR1 is SGHTA, CDR2 FQGTGA, per germline. The CDR3 contains 15 residues. V lost 5 bases to trimming and J lost 0 bases; unmatched junction nucleotides: 4. The CDR3 spells CASSLRTSSYNEQFF. CDR3 DNA sequence: TGTGCCAGCAGCCTACGGACTAGCTCCTACAATGAGCAGTTCTTC.

The gene calls are TRBV5-1 and TRBJ2-1, with TRBD2 matching 7 bases. CDR1 is SGHRS, CDR2 YFSETQ, per germline. V lost 1 base, J lost 8 bases, and 18 bases stayed unmatched. The CDR3 covers 18 residues. The CDR3 DNA reads TGCGCCAGCAGCTTGTCTTTCGGGAGCGGGGTGTTGAGAGATGAGCAGTTCTTC. The encoded protein is CASSLSFGSGVLRDEQFF.

The CDR3 DNA reads TGTGCCAGCAGTGTCGGACTTACCACCGGGGAGCTGTTTTTT. Its protein product is CASSVGLTTGELFF. This sequence joins TRBV25-1 and TRBJ2-2, with a possible D match to TRBD2 (5 bases). Trimming removed 4 bases at V and 4 bases at J, with 10 bases between. Germline lookup yields CDR1 MGHDK and CDR2 SYGVNS. The CDR3 contains 14 residues.

V gene TRBV7-3 combines with J gene TRBJ2-5, with 7 nucleotides matching TRBD2. V lost 5 bases, J lost 2 bases, and 8 bases stayed unmatched. The CDR3 length is 15 residues. Germline V gives CDR1 SGHTA, CDR2 FQGTGA. The CDR3 DNA reads as TGTGCCAGCAGCCCCTCTAGCGGATTACAAGAGACCCAGTACTTC. The encoded protein is CASSPSSGLQETQYF.

For this clone: This specimen includes other DNA sequences encoding the same CDR3. The V call is TRBV12-3 or TRBV12-4, the J call TRBJ2-7; the D is unclear. Trimming took 3 bases from V and 4 from J, leaving 4 bases between them. The length of the CDR3 is 11 residues. CDR3 DNA: TGTGCCAGCAGTTTCGGGTACGAGCAGTACTTC. Amino acid sequence: CASSFGYEQYF.

The chain is built from TRBV15 and TRBJ1-1, with D possibly matching TRBD1 (5 bases). The germline CDR1 and CDR2 sequences are LNHNV and YYDKDF (reference sequence). This CDR3 has 12 residues. The V end lost 5 bases, the J end lost 8 bases, and 12 bases lay between the germline ends. CDR3 residues: CATSVGGWEAFF. In DNA, the CDR3 is TGTGCCACCAGCGTCGGGGGGTGGGAAGCTTTCTTT.

The rearrangement links TRBV6-5 to TRBJ2-5, with 10 bases fitting TRBD1. Germline V gives CDR1 MNHEY, CDR2 SVGAGI. This CDR3 spans 15 amino acids. After removal of 2 bases from V and 5 bases from J, the junction contained 5 bases not matched to a gene. CDR3 sequence reads: CASSYPGQGSETQYF. In DNA form, the CDR3 reads TGTGCCAGCAGTTACCCGGGACAGGGGAGTGAGACCCAGTACTTC.

This clone appeared a single time. The chain combines TRBV12-3 or TRBV12-4 with TRBJ2-1; TRBD1 might be the D (6 bases). CDR3 size: 13 residues. V gave up 6 bases and J gave up 6 bases, with 12 bases separating them. CDR3 coding DNA: TGTGCCAGCAGCAGACAGGTTTTCAATGAGCAGTTCTTC. Residues: CASSRQVFNEQFF.